This TCR beta chain was profiled in a study of blood T cell repertoires in COVID-19. In the study overall: Some COVID-19 samples were acute and others convalescent; all came from the United States, Italy and Spain. PBMCs, B-cell-depleted T cells, or T cells were the source of the cDNA or gDNA that made up the material.

This CDR3 region has 14 residues. Between the trimmed V and J ends, which lost 6 bases and 2 bases, there was a span of 14 bases. Germline CDR1 MGHDK, CDR2 SYGVNS. Profiling relied on immunoSEQ multiplex PCR, and the TCRdb table lists in-frame clones only, not all of them. Among roughly 86,000 clones, around 80% were seen once, and the ten largest hold nearly 9%. The J gene is TRBJ2-7, the V gene TRBV25-1, with D perhaps matching TRBD2 (6 bases). Input material: peripheral blood. The TCR sequence derives from a man over 45 who had recovered from COVID-19. The CDR3 is CASRPSVGPYEQYF. The CDR3 coding sequence is TGTGCCAGCAGGCCTAGCGTGGGTCCCTACGAGCAGTACTTC.